The TCR beta chain described here comes from a study of Ad26.COV2.S vaccination and SARS-CoV-2 variants. TCRdb's copy holds only in-frame clones and misses some; the assay was immunoSEQ multiplex PCR. The sample holds some 500,000 clones, 89% seen once. J was trimmed by 1 base and V by 5 bases; bases with no gene match: 11. Germline V gene lookup returns CDR1 LNHDA and CDR2 SQIVND (reference sequence). This CDR3 comprises 16 residues. The sample's treatment: 15 to 20 received Ad26.COV2.S at low or high dose, single or two shots; five or six received placebo; per-sample allocation not given. Samples were taken on day 63 after the first vaccine or placebo injection. The sample holds one count of this clone.

The chain uses TRBV19 and TRBJ2-7, with 7 bases identical to TRBD1. The receptor comes from a person aged 18 to 65 who received the Ad26.COV2.S COVID-19 vaccine or a placebo. The sequencing here drew on peripheral blood, taken in a trial of Ad26.COV2.S vaccine versus placebo. The CDR3 nucleotides read TGTGCCAGTAGTTCACCTCGGACAGGTTTGTCCTACGAGCAGTACTTC. Translation gives CASSSPRTGLSYEQYF. Full variable domain (missing parts from reference TRBV19 and TRBJ2-7): DGGITQSPKYLFRKEGQNVTLSCEQNLNHDAMYWYRQDPGQGLRLIYYSQIVNDFQKGDIAEGYSVSREKKESFPLTVTSAQKNPTAFYLCASSSPRTGLSYEQYFGPGTRLTVT.